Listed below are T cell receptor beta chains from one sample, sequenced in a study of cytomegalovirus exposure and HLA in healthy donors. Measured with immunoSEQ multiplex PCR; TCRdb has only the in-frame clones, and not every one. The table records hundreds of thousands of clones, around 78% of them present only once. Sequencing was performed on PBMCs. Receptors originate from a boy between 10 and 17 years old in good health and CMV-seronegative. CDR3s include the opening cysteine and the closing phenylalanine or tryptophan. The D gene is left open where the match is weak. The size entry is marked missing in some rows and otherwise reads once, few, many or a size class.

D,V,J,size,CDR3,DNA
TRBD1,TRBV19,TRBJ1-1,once,CASSIRRTGNTEAFF,TGTGCCAGTAGTATCAGGCGGACAGGGAACACTGAAGCTTTCTTT
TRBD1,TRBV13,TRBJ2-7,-,CASSSNPPGTGILEQYF,TGTGCCAGCAGCTCTAACCCCCCCGGGACAGGGATCCTCGAGCAGTACTTC
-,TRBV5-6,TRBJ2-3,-,CASSFRLGDTQYF,TGTGCCAGCAGCTTCCGGCTCGGGGATACGCAGTATTTT
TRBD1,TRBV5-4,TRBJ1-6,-,CASSFTQGADALHF,TGTGCCAGCAGCTTCACTCAGGGGGCCGATGCTCTCCACTTT
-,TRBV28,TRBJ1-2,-,CASKTGGGYGYTF,TGTGCCAGCAAAACGGGGGGGGGCTATGGCTACACCTTC
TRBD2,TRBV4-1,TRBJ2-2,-,CASSQDIAGLYTGELFF,TGCGCCAGCAGCCAAGATATAGCGGGTTTATACACCGGGGAGCTGTTTTTT
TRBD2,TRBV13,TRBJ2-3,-,CASSDRLAGGNTDTQYF,TGTGCCAGCAGCGATCGACTAGCGGGAGGGAACACAGATACGCAGTATTTT
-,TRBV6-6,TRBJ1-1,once,CASTFPDTEAFF,TGTGCCAGCACCTTCCCTGACACTGAAGCTTTCTTT
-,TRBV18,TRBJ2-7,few,CASSPPGGFGEQYF,TGTGCCAGCTCACCACCGGGGGGTTTCGGGGAGCAGTACTTC
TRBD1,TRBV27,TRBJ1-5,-,CASGDRGPHQPQHF,TGTGCCAGCGGGGACAGGGGGCCTCATCAGCCCCAGCATTTT
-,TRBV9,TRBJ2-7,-,CASSGTGIEQYF,TGTGCCAGCAGCGGAACAGGAATCGAGCAGTACTTC
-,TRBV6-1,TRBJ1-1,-,CASSEWVEDTEAFF,TGTGCCAGCAGTGAATGGGTGGAGGACACTGAAGCTTTCTTT
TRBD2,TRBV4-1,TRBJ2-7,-,CASSQDSSGGPPRYVEQYF,TGCGCCAGCAGCCAAGATTCTTCGGGAGGGCCCCCCCGATACGTGGAGCAGTACTTC
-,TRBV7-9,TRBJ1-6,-,CASSLRGGHVGPLHF,TGTGCCAGCAGCTTAAGGGGGGGGCACGTAGGACCCCTCCACTTT
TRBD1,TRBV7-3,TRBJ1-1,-,CASSPSGGRGAFF,TGTGCCAGCAGTCCTTCAGGGGGCAGGGGAGCTTTCTTT
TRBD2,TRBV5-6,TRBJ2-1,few,CASSWTPGLAGLDDNEQFF,TGTGCCAGCAGCTGGACCCCTGGACTAGCGGGGCTCGATGACAATGAGCAGTTCTTC
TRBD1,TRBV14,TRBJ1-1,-,CASSRGRQGDDTEAFF,TGTGCCAGCAGCCGGGGGAGACAGGGGGACGACACTGAAGCTTTCTTT
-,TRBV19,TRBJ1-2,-,CASSTSSRRVYGYTF,TGTGCCAGTAGTACCTCTTCCCGGAGGGTCTATGGCTACACCTTC
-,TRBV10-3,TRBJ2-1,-,CAISSRDRFVSYNEQFF,TGTGCCATCTCGTCACGGGATCGATTCGTCTCCTACAATGAGCAGTTCTTC
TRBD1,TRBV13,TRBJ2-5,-,CASSGQGAGGETQYF,TGTGCCAGCAGCGGACAGGGGGCGGGTGGAGAGACCCAGTACTTC
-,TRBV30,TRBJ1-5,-,CAWSVGWGGVYQPQHF,TGTGCCTGGAGTGTAGGGTGGGGGGGCGTTTATCAGCCCCAGCATTTT
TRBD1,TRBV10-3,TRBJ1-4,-,CAISESLRSGQSNEKLFF,TGTGCCATCAGTGAGTCTTTACGTTCGGGACAGTCTAATGAAAAACTGTTTTTT
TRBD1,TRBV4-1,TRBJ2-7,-,CASSQDKGQGDYEQYF,TGCGCCAGCAGCCAAGATAAAGGGCAGGGGGACTACGAGCAGTACTTC
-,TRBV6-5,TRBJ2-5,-,CASSSLDGPLANF,TGTGCCAGCAGTTCCCTGGACGGTCCTTTAGCGAACTTC